This T cell receptor beta chain was captured by sequencing in a study of blood T cell repertoires in COVID-19. Methods used by the authors: Amplified reference gene primers provided the basis for estimating nucleated cell counts. Assay: immunoSEQ multiplex PCR; the TCRdb copy retains only in-frame clones and omits some. The V and J calls and clone size come from that table; D and trimming were worked out from the DNA. This table holds fewer than 150,000 clones, approximately 85% found once. V was cut by 1 base and J by 5 bases, with 8 bases left in between. Germline V CDR1 and CDR2: LGHNA, YSLEER. This CDR3 has 13 amino acids.

This rearrangement joins TRBV4-3 to TRBJ1-1, with D hard to call. The sequencing sample was made of peripheral blood. This TCR was recovered from a human donor in a cohort sampled during active COVID-19. CDR3 in amino acids: CASSQVGVTEAFF. CDR3 sequence (DNA): TGCGCCAGCAGCCAAGTCGGGGTTACTGAAGCTTTCTTT.